These 11 T cell receptor beta chains came from one sample sequenced in a study of blood T cell repertoires in COVID-19. TCRdb keeps only in-frame clones here, not all; method: immunoSEQ multiplex PCR. The profile shows approximately 15,000 clones, roughly four fifths of them singletons. Sequencing was done on a sample of peripheral blood. The receptors shown here come from a woman in her 70s with active COVID-19.

In this sample, this clone turned up a few times. This chain links TRBV12-3 or TRBV12-4 with TRBJ1-1; 7 positions match TRBD1. This CDR3 has 13 amino acids. With 3 bases clipped from V and 4 bases from J, the junction kept 2 bases outside the gene matches. The CDR3 DNA reads as TGTGCCAGCAGTTTTTCAGGGGGCACTGAAGCTTTCTTT. Amino acids: CASSFSGGTEAFF.

V gene TRBV7-8 combines with J gene TRBJ1-6; TRBD1 matches at 9 bases. CDR3 length equals 14 residues. Germline V gives CDR1 SGHVS, CDR2 FQNEAQ. V lost 3 bases, J lost 7 bases, and 1 base stayed unmatched. The CDR3 bases are TGTGCCAGCAGCTTGGGGACAGGGAATTCACCCCTCCACTTT. Encoded protein: CASSLGTGNSPLHF.

The V and J genes are TRBV5-1 and TRBJ2-7, with 7 bases aligning to TRBD1. Per germline, CDR1 SGHRS and CDR2 YFSETQ. The CDR3 totals 15 residues. V shed 4 bases, J shed 2 bases, and the junction held 9 bases outside the gene matches. CDR3 sequence: CASSDPGQPAYEQYF. CDR3 sequence (DNA): TGCGCCAGCAGCGATCCGGGACAGCCGGCCTACGAGCAGTACTTC.

This chain links TRBV5-1 with TRBJ2-2, with D maybe TRBD2 (6 bases). CDR1 and CDR2 from the germline V gene are SGHRS and YFSETQ. This CDR3 is 14 amino acids long. V lost 2 bases and J 4 bases, leaving 9 bases between the germline ends. The CDR3 reads CASSLGDFTGELFF. The DNA of the CDR3 is TGCGCCAGCAGCTTAGGGGACTTCACCGGGGAGCTGTTTTTT.

This clone has just a few counts. The chain is built from TRBV5-1 and TRBJ1-6; 8 bases align to TRBD1. This CDR3 is 14 amino acids long. Germline trimming cut 7 bases from V and 5 bases from J; bases unmatched to any gene: 5. Germline V gives CDR1 SGHRS, CDR2 YFSETQ. The CDR3 reads CASGEGQDNSPLHF. CDR3 nucleotide sequence: TGCGCCAGCGGCGAGGGACAGGATAATTCACCCCTCCACTTT.

J is TRBJ1-4 and V is TRBV11-2; perhaps TRBD1 as D (5 bases). Per germline, CDR1 SGHAT and CDR2 FQNNGV. V lost 8 bases and J 0 bases, leaving 13 bases between the germline ends. The CDR3 covers 15 residues. CDR3: CASSEGLATNEKLFF. The CDR3 coding sequence is TGTGCCAGCTCAGAGGGACTTGCAACTAATGAAAAACTGTTTTTT. The variable domain in full, with the rest retrieved from reference TRBV11-2 and TRBJ1-4, is EAGVAQSPRYKIIEKRQSVAFWCNPISGHATLYWYQQILGQGPKLLIQFQNNGVVDDSQLPKDRFSAERLKGVDSTLKIQPAKLEDSAVYLCASSEGLATNEKLFFGSGTQLSVL.

The rearrangement links TRBV28 to TRBJ2-7, with D maybe TRBD2 (5 bases). Germline-derived CDR1 and CDR2 are MDHEN and SYDVKM. This CDR3 has 15 residues. V gave up 6 bases and J gave up 2 bases, with 17 bases separating them. CDR3 nucleotides: TGTGCCAGCAGCTCCATTTCCTTGGGAGCCTACGAGCAGTACTTC. It codes for CASSSISLGAYEQYF.

The V and J genes are TRBV5-1 and TRBJ2-3, with TRBD2 as a possible D gene (6 bases). Germline values: CDR1 SGHRS, CDR2 YFSETQ. The CDR3 loop spans 15 amino acids. V was cut by 9 bases and J by 6 bases, with 23 bases left in between. The CDR3 spells CATGRGSALADTQYF. The CDR3 bases are TGCGCCACCGGAAGGGGTAGCGCCCTAGCGGATACGCAGTATTTT.

CDR3 nucleotide sequence: TGTGCCAGCAGTAGCGGGAGCACAGATACGCAGTATTTT. It specifies CASSSGSTDTQYF. The chain uses TRBV2 and TRBJ2-3; a possible D gene is TRBD2 (6 bases). V was cut by 5 bases and J by 0 bases, with 6 bases left in between. This CDR3 has 13 residues. Per germline, CDR1 SNHLY and CDR2 FYNNEI.

Concerning this clone itself: Other nucleotide sequences from this sample produce the same CDR3. The chain is built from TRBV9 and TRBJ2-5; possible D gene TRBD1, 6 bases. The CDR3 has 15 amino acids. V was cut by 4 bases and J by 1 base, with 14 bases left in between. Germline V gene data show CDR1 as SGDLS and CDR2 as YYNGEE. The CDR3 region is CASSPGRGFQETQYF. In DNA form, the CDR3 reads TGTGCCAGCAGCCCCGGCAGGGGATTCCAAGAGACCCAGTACTTC.

The gene calls are TRBV18 and TRBJ2-2, with D possibly TRBD1 on 6 matching bases. CDR1 is KGHSH, CDR2 LQKENI, per germline. Trimming removed 2 bases at V and 3 bases at J, with 13 bases between. The CDR3 contains 16 residues. CDR3 sequence reads: CASSPSRGRDTGELFF. CDR3 DNA: TGTGCCAGCTCACCATCCAGGGGTCGGGACACCGGGGAGCTGTTTTTT.